Sequencing of this TCR beta chain was carried out in a study of blood T cell repertoires in COVID-19. Study in general: Researchers got acute and convalescent COVID-19 samples from the United States, Italy and Spain. Sample material is recorded as cDNA or gDNA derived from T cells, B-cell-depleted T cells, or PBMCs.

V shed 1 base, J shed 4 bases, and the junction held 12 bases outside the gene matches. CDR3 length equals 18 residues. Germline V CDR1 and CDR2: LGHNA, YSLEER. Assay used: immunoSEQ multiplex PCR; TCRdb lists only in-frame clones, some missing. Among 200,000 to 250,000 clones listed, 86% were seen once. This sequence joins TRBV4-3 and TRBJ1-1; 10 bases line up with TRBD1. Sequencing was performed on peripheral blood. This clonotype originated in a young man who had recovered from COVID-19. DNA of the CDR3: TGCGCCAGCAGCCAAGGTGTTCCGGGACAGGGGTCGGGCACTGAAGCTTTCTTT. Translating gives CASSQGVPGQGSGTEAFF.